This TCR beta chain is drawn from a study of radiotherapy plus CTLA-4 blockade in lung cancer. Study-wide points: Dynamics of early blood T cell clones, together with interferon-beta, were reportedly the best predictors of response.

With regard to this clone: Its specificity is not known.

The CDR3 spans 14 residues. Germline lookup yields CDR1 LGHNT and CDR2 FRNRAP. Trimming cost V 5 bases and J 1 base; bases outside gene matches: 2. The table came from immunoSEQ multiplex PCR; TCRdb's copy has only in-frame clones and leaves some out. The sample yields about 24,000 clones, less than 80% seen once. This chain joins TRBV12-5 and TRBJ1-1, with 9 positions matching TRBD1. The source was peripheral blood, collected from a patient treated with radiotherapy plus ipilimumab. This receptor was obtained from a human donor with non-small cell lung cancer whose response to radiotherapy plus ipilimumab could not be evaluated. CDR3 in amino acids: CASGRQGGNTEAFF. The CDR3 DNA reads TGTGCTAGTGGTAGACAGGGGGGGAACACTGAAGCTTTCTTT.